This T cell receptor beta chain was retrieved from a study of CD8 T cells in ankylosing spondylitis. Quantitative 5'-RACE with molecular barcodes was used to make the TCR beta libraries. TCRdb ran MiXCR on the 5' RACE reads and lists one entry per CDR3 protein. The sample shows about 250,000 distinct CDR3 sequences, roughly 8.2% of them seen only once. This clonotype was seen ten or more times. The antigen is not known. Regarding the study as a whole: Seemingly characteristic of ankylosing spondylitis blood was a TCR beta motif consisting of roughly 8 highly homologous variants.

CDR1 and CDR2 (germline): SGDLS, YYNGEE. V lost 1 base and J 1 base, leaving 14 bases between the germline ends. This CDR3 has 16 residues. The sequenced sample was blood, either unsorted or a sorted T cell fraction (not recorded which). This TCR derives from a female donor with ankylosing spondylitis or in good health (not recorded which). The chain has TRBV9 and TRBJ2-5; tentatively, D is TRBD1 (6 bases). The CDR3 region is CASSVHQGTSQETQYF. The CDR3 DNA sequence: TGTGCCAGCAGCGTACATCAGGGGACGTCCCAAGAGACCCAGTACTTC.